This TCR beta chain is from a study of early T cells in non-severe SARS-CoV-2 infection. Study details: The input, bulk RNA from unsorted whole blood, was sequenced, and chains were unpaired. Points from the study as a whole: Matching with VDJdb favored anti-spike CD8 responses (missing private and CD4 specificities).

CDR3 length equals 15 residues. CDR1 ENHRY and CDR2 SYGVKD come from the germline V gene. Trimming took 2 bases from V and 3 from J, leaving 14 bases between them. The protocol attached unique molecular identifiers to individual cDNA molecules. Via MiXCR, TCRdb re-called the 5' RACE reads, giving one row per CDR3 protein. The repertoire holds about 18,000 distinct CDR3 sequences, with roughly 6.1% as singletons. A remark on this clonotype: What it binds is unknown.

The chain has TRBV10-3 and TRBJ2-7; TRBD1 is a possible D gene (6 bases). The sample taken for sequencing was whole blood. The source of this sequence is an adult who was a healthcare worker with PCR-confirmed SARS-CoV-2 infection or an uninfected control (not recorded which). The chain's CDR3 is CAISETTGQIYEQYF. DNA for the CDR3: TGTGCCATCAGTGAGACGACGGGACAAATCTACGAGCAGTACTTC.